Here is one T cell receptor (beta chain) with its context. The antigen it recognizes is unknown. Qualities for individual bases were not recorded, and no much larger clone is one base off. The CDR3 measures 10 amino acids from cysteine to phenylalanine. The DNA shown is the 30-base CDR3, in frame from base 1. Via the germline V gene (reference sequence), CDR1 is GTSNPN and CDR2 SVGIG. V is cut by 5 bases and J by 7 bases, and the space between the germline ends is 8 bases. High-throughput TCR beta sequencing profiled peripheral blood CD8+ and CD4+ T cells from healthy donors, Susac syndrome patients and multiple sclerosis patients. The multiple sclerosis controls were treatment-naive patients whose relapsing-remitting disease, either stable or active, fulfilled the revised McDonald criteria. Bulk CD8+ and CD4+ T cells were purified by magnetic negative isolation, whereas CD8+ TEMRA cells were enriched by FACS. Blood was drawn into EDTA tubes, processed within 24 hours, and PBMCs were isolated by density gradient centrifugation. PBMCs intended for TCR sequencing were cryopreserved in liquid nitrogen and were subsequently thawed in a 37 degrees C water bath. The sorted or isolated CD4+, CD8+ and CD8+ TEMRA cells had a purity of 90% or higher.

This record belongs to a study of CD8 T cells in Susac syndrome (dated by TCRdb to the late 2010s). Turning to the overall study: The study used repertoire sequencing to test whether antigen drove CD8+ T cell activation and differentiation in Susac syndrome. Overall study outcomes, separate from this receptor: The number of individuals in the TCR sequencing and HLA analysis was acknowledged as relatively small.

RNA was extracted using the RNeasy kit, and about 0.45 to 1 ug of the RNA was reverse transcribed with random hexamers. TCR beta CDR3 regions were amplified with the immunoSEQ multiplex PCR assay covering 54 Vbeta and 13 Jbeta segments. PCR amplification bias was corrected using a synthetic template baseline for primer optimization and computational correction. Processing in the source paper ran as follows. Reads were assigned to V, D and J genes according to IMGT and analyzed in immunoSEQ Analyzer, with only productive sequences retained. Clonality was computed as one minus Shannon entropy normalized by log2 of the number of productive unique sequences. For each patient and control, public and private clones were evaluated among the 100 most prevalent clones. Clones were defined as Susac-specific if absent from the healthy and MS cohorts, from 900 to 1,300 published viral clones and from other ImmuneACCESS disease sequences. TCRdb's own reprocessing of the public reads used fastp at Q25 and MiXCR and kept productive beta chains. All rows with the same CDR3 protein become a single entry with the most common DNA and genes. The V and J calls here are based on TCRdb, not the publication. Counted in this sample were about 200,000 distinct CDR3 sequences; 95% of them appeared once. The ten top clones hold around 0.076% of the sample.

Sequencing was carried out using CD4+ T cells from PBMCs. The chain links TRBV30 with TRBJ2-5; the D gene lacks a confident call. The clonotype was recovered from a human donor with multiple sclerosis. The nucleotide sequence reads TGTGCCTGGGCTGGCTTGACCCAGTACTTC. This codes for CAWAGLTQYF.